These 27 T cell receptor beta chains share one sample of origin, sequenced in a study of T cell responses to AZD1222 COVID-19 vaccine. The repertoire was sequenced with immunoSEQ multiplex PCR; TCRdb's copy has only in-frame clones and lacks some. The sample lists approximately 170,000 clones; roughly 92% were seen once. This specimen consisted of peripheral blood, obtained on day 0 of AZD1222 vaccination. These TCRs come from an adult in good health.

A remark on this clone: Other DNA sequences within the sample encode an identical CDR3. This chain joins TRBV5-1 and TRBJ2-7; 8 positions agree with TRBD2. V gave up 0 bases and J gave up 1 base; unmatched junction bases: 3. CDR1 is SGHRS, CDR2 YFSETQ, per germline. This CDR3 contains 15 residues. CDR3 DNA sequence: TGCGCCAGCAGCTTGGACGGGACTAGATCCTACGAGCAGTACTTC. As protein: CASSLDGTRSYEQYF.

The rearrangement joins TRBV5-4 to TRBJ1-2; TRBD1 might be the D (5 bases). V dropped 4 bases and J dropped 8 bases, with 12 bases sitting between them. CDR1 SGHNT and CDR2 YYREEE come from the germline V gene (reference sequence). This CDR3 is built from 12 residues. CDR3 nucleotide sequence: TGTGCCAGCAGCACCCAAGCAGGGGGCTACACCTTC. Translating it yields CASSTQAGGYTF.

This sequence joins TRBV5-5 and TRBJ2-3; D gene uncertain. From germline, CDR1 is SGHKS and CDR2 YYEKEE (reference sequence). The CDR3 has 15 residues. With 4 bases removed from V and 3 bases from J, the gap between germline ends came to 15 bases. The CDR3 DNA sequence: TGTGCCAGCAGCCCCCAGCCCGTGGTGACAGATACGCAGTATTTT. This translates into CASSPQPVVTDTQYF. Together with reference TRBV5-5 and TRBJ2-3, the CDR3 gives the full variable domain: DAGVTQSPTHLIKTRGQQVTLRCSPISGHKSVSWYQQVLGQGPQFIFQYYEKEERGRGNFPDRFSARQFPNYSSELNVNALLLGDSALYLCASSPQPVVTDTQYFGPGTRLTVL.

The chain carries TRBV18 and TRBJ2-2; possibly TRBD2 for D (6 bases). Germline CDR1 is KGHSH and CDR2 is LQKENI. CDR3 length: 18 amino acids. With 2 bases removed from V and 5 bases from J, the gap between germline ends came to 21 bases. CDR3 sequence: CASSPTAGPFVGTGELFF. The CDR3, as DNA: TGTGCCAGCTCACCAACCGCGGGGCCGTTTGTAGGTACCGGGGAGCTGTTTTTT.

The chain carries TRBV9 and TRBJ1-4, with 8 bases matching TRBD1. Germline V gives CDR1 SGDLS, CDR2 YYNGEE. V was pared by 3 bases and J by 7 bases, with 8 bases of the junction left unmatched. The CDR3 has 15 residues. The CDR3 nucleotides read TGTGCCAGCAGCGCCACCCCAGGGGGCGGTGAAAAACTGTTTTTT. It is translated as CASSATPGGGEKLFF. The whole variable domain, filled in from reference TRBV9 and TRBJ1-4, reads DSGVTQTPKHLITATGQRVTLRCSPRSGDLSVYWYQQSLDQGLQFLIQYYNGEERAKGNILERFSAQQFPDLHSELNLSSLELGDSALYFCASSATPGGGEKLFFGSGTQLSVL.

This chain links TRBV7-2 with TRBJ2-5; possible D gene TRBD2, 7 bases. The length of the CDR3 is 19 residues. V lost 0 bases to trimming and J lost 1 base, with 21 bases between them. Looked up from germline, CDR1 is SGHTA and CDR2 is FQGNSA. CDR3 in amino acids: CASSLAGGQFRGAQETQYF. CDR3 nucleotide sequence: TGTGCCAGCAGCTTAGCGGGAGGACAATTCCGGGGGGCCCAAGAGACCCAGTACTTC.

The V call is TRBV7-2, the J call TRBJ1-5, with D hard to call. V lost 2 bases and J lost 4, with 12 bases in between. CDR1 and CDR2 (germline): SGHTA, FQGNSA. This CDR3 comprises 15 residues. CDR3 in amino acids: CASSLWGEENQPQHF. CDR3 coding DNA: TGTGCCAGCAGCTTATGGGGTGAAGAAAATCAGCCCCAGCATTTT.

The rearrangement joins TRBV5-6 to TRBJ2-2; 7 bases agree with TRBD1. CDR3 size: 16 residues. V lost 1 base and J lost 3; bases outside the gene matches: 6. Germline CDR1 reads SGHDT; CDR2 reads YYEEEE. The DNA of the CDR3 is TGTGCCAGCAGCTTGCGACAGGGTCTCGACACCGGGGAGCTGTTTTTT. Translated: CASSLRQGLDTGELFF. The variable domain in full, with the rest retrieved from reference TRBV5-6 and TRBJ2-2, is DAGVTQSPTHLIKTRGQQVTLRCSPKSGHDTVSWYQQALGQGPQFIFQYYEEEERQRGNFPDRFSGHQFPNYSSELNVNALLLGDSALYLCASSLRQGLDTGELFFGEGSRLTVL.

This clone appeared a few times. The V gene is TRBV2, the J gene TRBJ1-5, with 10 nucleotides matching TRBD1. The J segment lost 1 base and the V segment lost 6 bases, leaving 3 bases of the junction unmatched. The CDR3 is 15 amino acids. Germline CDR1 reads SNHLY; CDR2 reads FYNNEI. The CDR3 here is CASSWDRGSNQPQHF. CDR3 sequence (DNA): TGTGCCAGCAGCTGGGACAGGGGCAGCAATCAGCCCCAGCATTTT.

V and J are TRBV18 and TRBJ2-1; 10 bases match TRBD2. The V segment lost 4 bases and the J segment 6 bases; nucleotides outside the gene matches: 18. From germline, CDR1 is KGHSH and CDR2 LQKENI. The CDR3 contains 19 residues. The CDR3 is CASSRTLMAGVAGGNEQFF. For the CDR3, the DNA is TGTGCCAGCTCACGTACCCTCATGGCTGGAGTAGCGGGGGGCAATGAGCAGTTCTTC. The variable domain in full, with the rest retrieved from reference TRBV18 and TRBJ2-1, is NAGVMQNPRHLVRRRGQEARLRCSPMKGHSHVYWYRQLPEEGLKFMVYLQKENIIDESGMPKERFSAEFPKEGPSILRIQQVVRGDSAAYFCASSRTLMAGVAGGNEQFFGPGTRLTVL.

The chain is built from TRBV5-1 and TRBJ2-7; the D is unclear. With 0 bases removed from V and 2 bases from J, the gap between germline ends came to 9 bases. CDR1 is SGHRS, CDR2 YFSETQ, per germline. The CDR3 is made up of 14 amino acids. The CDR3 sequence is CASSLVVGAYEQYF. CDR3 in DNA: TGCGCCAGCAGCTTGGTAGTTGGGGCCTACGAGCAGTACTTC. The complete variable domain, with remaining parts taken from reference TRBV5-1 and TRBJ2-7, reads KAGVTQTPRYLIKTRGQQVTLSCSPISGHRSVSWYQQTPGQGLQFLFEYFSETQRNKGNFPGRFSGRQFSNSRSEMNVSTLELGDSALYLCASSLVVGAYEQYFGPGTRLTVT.

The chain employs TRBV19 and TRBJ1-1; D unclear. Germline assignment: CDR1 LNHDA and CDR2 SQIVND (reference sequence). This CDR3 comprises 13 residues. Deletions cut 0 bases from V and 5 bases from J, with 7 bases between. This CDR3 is CASSIDGWTEAFF. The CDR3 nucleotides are TGTGCCAGTAGTATAGATGGGTGGACTGAAGCTTTCTTT.

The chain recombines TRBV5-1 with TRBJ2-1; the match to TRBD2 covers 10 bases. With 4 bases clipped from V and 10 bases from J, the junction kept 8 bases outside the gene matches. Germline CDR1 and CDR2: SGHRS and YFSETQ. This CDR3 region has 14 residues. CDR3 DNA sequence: TGCGCCAGCAGCGCAGGACTAGCGGAGATAGAGCAGTTCTTC. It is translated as CASSAGLAEIEQFF.

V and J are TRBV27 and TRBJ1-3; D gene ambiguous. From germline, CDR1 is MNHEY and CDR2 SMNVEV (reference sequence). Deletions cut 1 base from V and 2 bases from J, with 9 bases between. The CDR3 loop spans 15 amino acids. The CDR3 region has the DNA TGTGCCAGCAGTTTATACTTCGGTCCTGGAAACACCATATATTTT. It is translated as CASSLYFGPGNTIYF.

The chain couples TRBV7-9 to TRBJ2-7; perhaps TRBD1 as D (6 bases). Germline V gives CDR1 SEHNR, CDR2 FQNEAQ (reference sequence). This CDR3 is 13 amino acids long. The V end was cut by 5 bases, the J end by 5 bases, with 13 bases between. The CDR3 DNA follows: TGTGCCAGCAGCCTTTCCGGGACAAACGAGCAGTACTTC. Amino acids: CASSLSGTNEQYF.

CDR3 loop: CASRRGEKLFF. CDR3 sequence (DNA): TGTGCCAGCAGGAGAGGGGAAAAACTGTTTTTT. The rearrangement uses TRBV6-5 and TRBJ1-4, with D hard to call. Between the trimmed V and J ends, which lost 6 bases and 8 bases, there was a span of 7 bases. The CDR3 loop spans 11 amino acids. The germline CDR1 and CDR2 sequences are MNHEY and SVGAGI.

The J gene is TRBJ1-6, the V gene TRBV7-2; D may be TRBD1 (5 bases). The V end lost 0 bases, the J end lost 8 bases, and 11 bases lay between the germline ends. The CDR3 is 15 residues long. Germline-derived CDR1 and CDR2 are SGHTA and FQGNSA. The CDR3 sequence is CASSLAWGSDSPLHF. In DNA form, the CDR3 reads TGTGCCAGCAGCTTAGCATGGGGGAGTGATTCACCCCTCCACTTT.

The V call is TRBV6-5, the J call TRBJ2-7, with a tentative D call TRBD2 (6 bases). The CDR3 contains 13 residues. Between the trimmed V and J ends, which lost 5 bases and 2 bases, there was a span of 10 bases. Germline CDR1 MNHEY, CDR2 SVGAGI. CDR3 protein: CASSTGVAYEQYF. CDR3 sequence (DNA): TGTGCCAGCAGTACGGGGGTGGCCTACGAGCAGTACTTC.

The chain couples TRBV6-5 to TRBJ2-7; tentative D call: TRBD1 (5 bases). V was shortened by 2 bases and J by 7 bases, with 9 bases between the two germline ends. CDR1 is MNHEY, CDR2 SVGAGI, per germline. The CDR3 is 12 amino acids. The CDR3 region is CASSYDRREQYF. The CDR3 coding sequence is TGTGCCAGCAGTTACGACAGAAGGGAGCAGTACTTC.

CDR3 protein: CASSQTGAAGNTIYF. The CDR3 bases are TGTGCCAGCAGCCAGACAGGAGCAGCGGGAAACACCATATATTTT. The chain recombines TRBV4-2 with TRBJ1-3, with a tentative D call TRBD1 (6 bases). The CDR3 is 15 amino acids. Per germline, CDR1 LGHNA and CDR2 YNFKEQ. V shed 3 bases and J shed 4 bases, with 13 bases lying between them.

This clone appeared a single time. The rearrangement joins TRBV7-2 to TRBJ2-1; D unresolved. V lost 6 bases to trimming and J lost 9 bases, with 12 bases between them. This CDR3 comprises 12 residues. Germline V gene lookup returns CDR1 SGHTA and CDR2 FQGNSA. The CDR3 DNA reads TGTGCCAGCAGTAATTCTAGGGCTGAGCAGTTCTTC. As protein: CASSNSRAEQFF.

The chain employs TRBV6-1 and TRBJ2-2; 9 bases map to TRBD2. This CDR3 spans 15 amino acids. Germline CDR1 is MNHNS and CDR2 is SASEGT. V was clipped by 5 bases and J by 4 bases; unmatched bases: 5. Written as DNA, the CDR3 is TGTGCCAGCAGTCCGCGGGGGGGGACCACCGGGGAGCTGTTTTTT. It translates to CASSPRGGTTGELFF.

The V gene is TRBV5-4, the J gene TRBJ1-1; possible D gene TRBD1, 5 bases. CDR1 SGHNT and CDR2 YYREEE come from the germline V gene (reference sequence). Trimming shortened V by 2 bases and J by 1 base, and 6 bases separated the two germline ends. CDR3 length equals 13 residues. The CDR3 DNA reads TGTGCCAGCAGCTTCACAGGGAACACTGAAGCTTTCTTT. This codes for CASSFTGNTEAFF.

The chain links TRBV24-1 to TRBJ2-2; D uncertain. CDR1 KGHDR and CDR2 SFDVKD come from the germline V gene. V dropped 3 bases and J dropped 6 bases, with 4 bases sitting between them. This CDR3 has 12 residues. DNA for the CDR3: TGTGCCACCAGTGATGGCCCCGGGGAGCTGTTTTTT. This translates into CATSDGPGELFF.

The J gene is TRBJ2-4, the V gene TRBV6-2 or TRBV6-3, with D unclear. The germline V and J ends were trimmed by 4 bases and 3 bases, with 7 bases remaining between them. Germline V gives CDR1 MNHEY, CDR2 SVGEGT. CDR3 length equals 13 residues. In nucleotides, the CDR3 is TGTGCCAGCAGTTGGACGGACAAAAACATTCAGTACTTC. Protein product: CASSWTDKNIQYF.

CDR3 nucleotide sequence: TGCAGCGTTGTGAGTCAGGGGGCATCCGGGGAGCTGTTTTTT. Translating it yields CSVVSQGASGELFF. This chain connects TRBV29-1 to TRBJ2-2; 8 bases map to TRBD1. The CDR3 runs to 14 residues. The J segment lost 6 bases and the V segment lost 4 bases, leaving 7 bases of the junction unmatched. Germline CDR1 is SQVTM and CDR2 is ANQGSEA.

The CDR3 loop is CASSPRGATGELFF. The CDR3 bases are TGTGCCAGCTCACCGCGGGGGGCAACCGGGGAGCTGTTTTTT. This chain links TRBV18 with TRBJ2-2; 8 bases map to TRBD2. CDR1 and CDR2 from the germline V gene are KGHSH and LQKENI. CDR3 size: 14 residues. V lost 3 bases to trimming and J lost 5 bases; unmatched junction nucleotides: 2. The variable domain in full, completed from reference TRBV18 and TRBJ2-2, reads NAGVMQNPRHLVRRRGQEARLRCSPMKGHSHVYWYRQLPEEGLKFMVYLQKENIIDESGMPKERFSAEFPKEGPSILRIQQVVRGDSAAYFCASSPRGATGELFFGEGSRLTVL.